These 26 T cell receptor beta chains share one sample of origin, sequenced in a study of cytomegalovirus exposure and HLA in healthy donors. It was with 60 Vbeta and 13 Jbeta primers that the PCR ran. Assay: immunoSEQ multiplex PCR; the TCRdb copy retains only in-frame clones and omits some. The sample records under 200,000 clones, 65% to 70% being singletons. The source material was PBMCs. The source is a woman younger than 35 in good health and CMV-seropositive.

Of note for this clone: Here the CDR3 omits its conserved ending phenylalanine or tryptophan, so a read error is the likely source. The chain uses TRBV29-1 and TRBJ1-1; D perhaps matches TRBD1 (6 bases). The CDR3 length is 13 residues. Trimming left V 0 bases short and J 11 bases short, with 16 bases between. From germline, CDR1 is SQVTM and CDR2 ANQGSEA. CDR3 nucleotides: TGCAGCGTTGAAGAAACGGTCAGGGGCTGGGCTTTCGTT. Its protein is CSVEETVRGWAFV.

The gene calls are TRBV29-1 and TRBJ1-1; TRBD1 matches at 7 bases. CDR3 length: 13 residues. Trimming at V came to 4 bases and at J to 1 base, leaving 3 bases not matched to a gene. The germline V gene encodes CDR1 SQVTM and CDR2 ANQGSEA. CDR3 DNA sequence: TGCAGCGTTGGGGACAGCTGGAACACTGAAGCTTTCTTT. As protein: CSVGDSWNTEAFF.

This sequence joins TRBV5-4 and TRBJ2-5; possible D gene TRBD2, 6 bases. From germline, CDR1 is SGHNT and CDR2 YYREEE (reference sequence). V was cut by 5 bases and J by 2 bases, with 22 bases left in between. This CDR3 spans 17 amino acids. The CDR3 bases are TGTGCCAGCAGTATTAATAGCGGTCACGGCTTACAAGAGACCCAGTACTTC. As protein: CASSINSGHGLQETQYF.

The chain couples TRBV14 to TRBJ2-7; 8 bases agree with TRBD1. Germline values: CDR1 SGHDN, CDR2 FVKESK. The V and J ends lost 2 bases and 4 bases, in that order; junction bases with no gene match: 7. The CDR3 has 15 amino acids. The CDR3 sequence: CASSQLHRGFYEQYF. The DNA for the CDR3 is TGTGCCAGCAGCCAATTACACAGGGGGTTTTACGAGCAGTACTTC.

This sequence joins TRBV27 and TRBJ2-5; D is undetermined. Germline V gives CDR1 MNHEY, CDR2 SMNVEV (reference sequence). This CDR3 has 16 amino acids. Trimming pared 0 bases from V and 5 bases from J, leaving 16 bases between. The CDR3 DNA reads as TGTGCCAGCAGTTTATCTCCGGGTCAAACAACCGAGACCCAGTACTTC. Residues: CASSLSPGQTTETQYF.

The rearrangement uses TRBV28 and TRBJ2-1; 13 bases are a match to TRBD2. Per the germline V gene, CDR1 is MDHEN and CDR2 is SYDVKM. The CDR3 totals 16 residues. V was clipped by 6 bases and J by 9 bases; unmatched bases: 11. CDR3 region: CASSRTSGSLQAEQFF. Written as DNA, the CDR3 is TGTGCCAGCAGCCGGACTAGCGGGAGCCTACAAGCTGAGCAGTTCTTC. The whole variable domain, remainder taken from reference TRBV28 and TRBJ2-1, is DVKVTQSSRYLVKRTGEKVFLECVQDMDHENMFWYRQDPGLGLRLIYFSYDVKMKEKGDIPEGYSVSREKKERFSLILESASTNQTSMYLCASSRTSGSLQAEQFFGPGTRLTVL.

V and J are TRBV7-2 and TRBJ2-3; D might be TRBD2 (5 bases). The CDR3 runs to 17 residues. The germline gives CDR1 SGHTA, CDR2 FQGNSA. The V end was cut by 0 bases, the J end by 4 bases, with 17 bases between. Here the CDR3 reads CASSLALGLAGADTQYF. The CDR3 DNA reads TGTGCCAGCAGCTTAGCTCTCGGACTGGCCGGCGCAGATACGCAGTATTTT.

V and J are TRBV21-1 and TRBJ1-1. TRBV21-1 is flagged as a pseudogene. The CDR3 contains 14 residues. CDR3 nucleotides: TGTGCCAGCAAACCCCTGGCTCGGGACTCTGAAGCTTTCTTT. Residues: CASKPLARDSEAFF.

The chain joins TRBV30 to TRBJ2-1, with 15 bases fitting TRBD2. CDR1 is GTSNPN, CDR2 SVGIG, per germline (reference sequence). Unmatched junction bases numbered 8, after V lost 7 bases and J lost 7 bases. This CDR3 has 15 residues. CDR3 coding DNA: TGTGCCTCGGGACTAGCGGGAGGAATGGGAAATGAGCAGTTCTTC. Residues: CASGLAGGMGNEQFF.

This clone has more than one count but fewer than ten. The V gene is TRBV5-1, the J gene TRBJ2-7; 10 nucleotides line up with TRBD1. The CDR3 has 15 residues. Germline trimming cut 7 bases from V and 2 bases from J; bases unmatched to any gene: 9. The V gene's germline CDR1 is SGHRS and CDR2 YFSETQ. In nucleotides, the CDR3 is TGCGCCAGCTGGCCCGGGACAGGGGTAACCTACGAGCAGTACTTC. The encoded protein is CASWPGTGVTYEQYF.

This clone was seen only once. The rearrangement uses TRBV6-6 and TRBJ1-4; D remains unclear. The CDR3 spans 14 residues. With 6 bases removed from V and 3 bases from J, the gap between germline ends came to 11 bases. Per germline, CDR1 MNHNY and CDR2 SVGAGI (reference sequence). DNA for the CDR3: TGTGCCAGCAGCCCCACGGTGTCTAATGAAAAACTGTTTTTT. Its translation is CASSPTVSNEKLFF.

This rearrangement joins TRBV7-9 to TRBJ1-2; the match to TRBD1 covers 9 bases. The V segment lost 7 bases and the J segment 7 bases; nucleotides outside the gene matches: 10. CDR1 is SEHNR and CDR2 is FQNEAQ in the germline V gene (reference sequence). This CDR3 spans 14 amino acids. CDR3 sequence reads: CASITTGGGSGYTF. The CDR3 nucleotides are TGTGCCAGCATTACAACAGGGGGCGGTTCTGGCTACACCTTC.

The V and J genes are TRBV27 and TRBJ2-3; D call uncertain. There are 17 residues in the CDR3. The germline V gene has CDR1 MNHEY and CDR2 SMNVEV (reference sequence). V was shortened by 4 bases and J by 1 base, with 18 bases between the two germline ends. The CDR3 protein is CASSSPLLRTRTDTQYF. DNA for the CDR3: TGTGCCAGCAGTTCCCCCTTACTCCGAACCCGCACAGATACGCAGTATTTT.

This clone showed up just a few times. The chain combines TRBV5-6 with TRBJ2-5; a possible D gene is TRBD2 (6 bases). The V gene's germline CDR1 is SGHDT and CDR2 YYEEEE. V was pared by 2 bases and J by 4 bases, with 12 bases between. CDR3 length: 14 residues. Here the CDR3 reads CASSFRDFGETQYF. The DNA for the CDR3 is TGTGCCAGCAGCTTCCGGGACTTTGGAGAGACCCAGTACTTC.

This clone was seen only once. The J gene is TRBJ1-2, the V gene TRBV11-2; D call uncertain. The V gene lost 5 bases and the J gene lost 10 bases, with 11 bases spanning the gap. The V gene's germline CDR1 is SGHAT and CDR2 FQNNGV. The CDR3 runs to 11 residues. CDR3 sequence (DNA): TGTGCCAGCAGCCGGAACAGAGTCTACACCTTC. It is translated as CASSRNRVYTF.

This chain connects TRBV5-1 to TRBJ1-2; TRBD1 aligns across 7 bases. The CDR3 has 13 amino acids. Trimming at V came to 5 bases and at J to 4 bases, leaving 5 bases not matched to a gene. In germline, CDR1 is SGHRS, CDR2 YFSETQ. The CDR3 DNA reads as TGCGCCAGCAGTTCAGACAGGGTCTATGGCTACACCTTC. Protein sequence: CASSSDRVYGYTF.

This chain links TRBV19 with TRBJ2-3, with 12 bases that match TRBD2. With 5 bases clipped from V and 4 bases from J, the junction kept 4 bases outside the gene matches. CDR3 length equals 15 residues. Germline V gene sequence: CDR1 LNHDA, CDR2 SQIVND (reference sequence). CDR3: CASSRLAGVPDTQYF. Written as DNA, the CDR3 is TGTGCCAGTAGTCGACTAGCGGGAGTACCAGATACGCAGTATTTT.

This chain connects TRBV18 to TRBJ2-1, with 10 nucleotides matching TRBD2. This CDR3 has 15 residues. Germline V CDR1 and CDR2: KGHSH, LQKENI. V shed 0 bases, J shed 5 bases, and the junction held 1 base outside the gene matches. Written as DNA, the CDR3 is TGTGCCAGCTCACCACCGAGCGGGGGGGACAATGAGCAGTTCTTC. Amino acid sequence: CASSPPSGGDNEQFF.

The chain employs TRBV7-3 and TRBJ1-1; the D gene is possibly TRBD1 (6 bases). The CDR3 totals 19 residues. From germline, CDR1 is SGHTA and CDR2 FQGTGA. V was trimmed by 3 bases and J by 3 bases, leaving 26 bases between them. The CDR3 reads CASSFSVGISGGRDTEAFF. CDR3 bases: TGTGCCAGCAGCTTCTCGGTGGGGATTTCGGGGGGCAGGGACACTGAAGCTTTCTTT. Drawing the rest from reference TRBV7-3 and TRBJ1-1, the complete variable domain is GAGVSQTPSNKVTEKGKYVELRCDPISGHTALYWYRQSLGQGPEFLIYFQGTGAADDSGLPNDRFFAVRPEGSVSTLKIQRTERGDSAVYLCASSFSVGISGGRDTEAFFGQGTRLTVV.

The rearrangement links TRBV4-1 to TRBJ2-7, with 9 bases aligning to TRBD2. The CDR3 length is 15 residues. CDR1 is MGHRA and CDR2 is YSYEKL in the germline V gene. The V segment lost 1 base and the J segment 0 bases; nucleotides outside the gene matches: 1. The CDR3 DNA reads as TGCGCCAGCAGCCAAGGTAGCGGGAGCTCCTACGAGCAGTACTTC. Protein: CASSQGSGSSYEQYF.

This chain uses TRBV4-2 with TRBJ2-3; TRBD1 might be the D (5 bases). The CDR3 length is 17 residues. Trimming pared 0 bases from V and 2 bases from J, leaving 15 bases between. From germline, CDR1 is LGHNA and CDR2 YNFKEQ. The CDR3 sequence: CASSQEIGQGPTDTQYF. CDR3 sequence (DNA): TGTGCCAGCAGCCAAGAGATTGGCCAGGGCCCCACAGATACGCAGTATTTT.

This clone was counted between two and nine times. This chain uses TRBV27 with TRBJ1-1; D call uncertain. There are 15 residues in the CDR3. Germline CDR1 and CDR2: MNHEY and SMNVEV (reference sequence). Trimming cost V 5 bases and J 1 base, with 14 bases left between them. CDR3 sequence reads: CASSLRTSPNTEAFF. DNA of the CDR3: TGTGCCAGCAGTCTCAGGACTAGCCCGAACACTGAAGCTTTCTTT.

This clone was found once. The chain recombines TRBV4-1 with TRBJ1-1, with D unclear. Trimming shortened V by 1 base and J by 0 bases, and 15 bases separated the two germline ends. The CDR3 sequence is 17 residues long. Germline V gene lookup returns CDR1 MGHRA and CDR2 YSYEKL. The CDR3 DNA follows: TGCGCCAGCAGCCAAGGAACTGTTATCAGGATGAACACTGAAGCTTTCTTT. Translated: CASSQGTVIRMNTEAFF.

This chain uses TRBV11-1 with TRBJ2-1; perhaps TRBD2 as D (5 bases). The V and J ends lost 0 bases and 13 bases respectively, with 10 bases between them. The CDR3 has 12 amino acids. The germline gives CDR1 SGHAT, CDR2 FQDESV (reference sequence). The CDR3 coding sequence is TGTGCCAGCAGCTTAGCGGGAGAAGGTCAGTTCTTC. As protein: CASSLAGEGQFF.

CDR3 sequence reads: CASSEKRGGLGEQFF. The CDR3 DNA sequence: TGTGCCAGCAGTGAAAAGCGGGGGGGCCTTGGTGAGCAGTTCTTC. The gene calls are TRBV2 and TRBJ2-1; 10 bases map to TRBD2. The V gene's germline CDR1 is SNHLY and CDR2 FYNNEI. V was clipped by 2 bases and J by 9 bases; unmatched bases: 7. The CDR3 has 15 amino acids. The entire variable domain, with the rest obtained from reference TRBV2 and TRBJ2-1, is as follows: EPEVTQTPSHQVTQMGQEVILRCVPISNHLYFYWYRQILGQKVEFLVSFYNNEISEKSEIFDDQFSVERPDGSNFTLKIRSTKLEDSAMYFCASSEKRGGLGEQFFGPGTRLTVL.

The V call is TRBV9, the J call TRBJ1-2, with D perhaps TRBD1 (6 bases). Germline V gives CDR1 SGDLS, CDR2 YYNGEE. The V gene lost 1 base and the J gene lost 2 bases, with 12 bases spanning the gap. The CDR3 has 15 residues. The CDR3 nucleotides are TGTGCCAGCAGCGTATTTGGACAGACCAACTATGGCTACACCTTC. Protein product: CASSVFGQTNYGYTF. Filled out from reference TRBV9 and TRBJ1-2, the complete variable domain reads DSGVTQTPKHLITATGQRVTLRCSPRSGDLSVYWYQQSLDQGLQFLIQYYNGEERAKGNILERFSAQQFPDLHSELNLSSLELGDSALYFCASSVFGQTNYGYTFGSGTRLTVV.